The rows below give T cell receptor beta chains drawn from one sample of a study of T-cell reconstitution after alpha-beta-depleted transplantation in children. TCRdb analysed the PCR reads with MiXCR anew, one entry per CDR3 protein. The repertoire holds about 360,000 distinct CDR3 sequences, with 10% to 15% as singletons. The material sequenced was PBMCs, taken from the stem cell graft. All receptors derive from a human donor who donated a stem cell graft to a child with Fanconi anemia. Each CDR3 is given with its conserved first and last residue. Each record gives: D gene, J gene, clone size, V gene, CDR3 DNA, CDR3 protein. The D gene is left open where the match is weak. The listing skips clone size in some rows; elsewhere it reads once, few, many or a size class.

TRBD1,TRBJ1-2,many,TRBV20-1,TGCAGTGCTAGGGATTTTCAGGGGGCGGAAAGCTACACCTTC,CSARDFQGAESYTF
-,TRBJ2-1,-,TRBV7-2,TGTGCCAGCAGCTTAGTCTTCATACATGAGCAGTTCTTC,CASSLVFIHEQFF
-,TRBJ1-3,few,TRBV12-3/TRBV12-4,TGTGCCAGCAGTTTAACTCCCGGGGTCTCTGGAAACACCATATATTTT,CASSLTPGVSGNTIYF
-,TRBJ1-1,many,TRBV12-3/TRBV12-4,TGTGCCAGCAGTTTGACAGCCCGGGGGGCTGAAGCTTTCTTT,CASSLTARGAEAFF
TRBD1,TRBJ2-1,many,TRBV5-1,TGCGCCAGCAGCTCTTCACAGGGGGCTCCCGGTGAGCAGTTCTTC,CASSSSQGAPGEQFF
-,TRBJ1-2,-,TRBV12-3/TRBV12-4,TGTGCCAGCAGTCTTACTGGTCAAGTACCAATTATCCATGGCTACACCTTC,CASSLTGQVPIIHGYTF
TRBD2,TRBJ2-2,-,TRBV4-1,TGCGCCAGCAGCCAAGATAGGGGACTAGCGGGGGGCCGGAACACCGGGGAGCTGTTTTTT,CASSQDRGLAGGRNTGELFF
-,TRBJ1-1,few,TRBV12-3/TRBV12-4,TGTGCCAGCAGTTTAAACAGACAACTAATGAACACTGAAGCTTTCTTT,CASSLNRQLMNTEAFF
-,TRBJ2-5,many,TRBV6-2/TRBV6-3,TGTGCCAGCAGACAACAAGCACTCCAAGAGACCCAGTACTTC,CASRQQALQETQYF
-,TRBJ2-5,many,TRBV5-1,TGCGCCAGCAGCCAACAGGGAGGAAGGGAGACCCAGTACTTC,CASSQQGGRETQYF
TRBD2,TRBJ2-3,few,TRBV5-6,TGTGCCAGCAGCCCCCATGGTGGGACTAGCACTAGCACAGATACGCAGTATTTT,CASSPHGGTSTSTDTQYF
-,TRBJ2-1,few,TRBV24-1,TGTGCCACCAGTGACCCCCTAAATGAGCAGTTCTTC,CATSDPLNEQFF
-,TRBJ1-1,few,TRBV5-1,TGCGCCACCCGGATCTCCTCTTCTAACACTGAAGCTTTCTTT,CATRISSSNTEAFF
TRBD2,TRBJ2-3,-,TRBV7-2,TGTGCCAGGGCGGGAGGGGGCACAGATACGCAGTATTTT,CARAGGGTDTQYF
TRBD2,TRBJ2-2,-,TRBV7-8,TGTGCCAGCAGCTCCTGGACTAGCGGGAACACCGGGGAGCTGTTTTTT,CASSSWTSGNTGELFF
-,TRBJ1-4,many,TRBV6-1,TGTGCCAGCAGTGAAGACGTAGGGAAGTACGAAAAACTGTTTTTT,CASSEDVGKYEKLFF
-,TRBJ2-3,-,TRBV4-3,TGCGCCAGCAGCCAAACTAGACTCACAGATACGCAGTATTTT,CASSQTRLTDTQYF
-,TRBJ2-7,many,TRBV12-3/TRBV12-4,TGTGCCAGCAGGCGGAGTTCACGTTACGAGCAGTACTTC,CASRRSSRYEQYF
-,TRBJ1-3,many,TRBV3-1,TGTGCCAGCAGCCAAGATAGCAGAAACACCATATATTTT,CASSQDSRNTIYF
TRBD1,TRBJ2-3,-,TRBV5-1,TGCGCCAGCAGCTCGCACGGGACAGGGCTAGCAGATACGCAGTATTTT,CASSSHGTGLADTQYF
-,TRBJ1-1,-,TRBV24-1,TGTGCCACCGGCCGTCGGGGGGTGGAGACTGAAGCTTTCTTT,CATGRRGVETEAFF
TRBD2,TRBJ2-2,many,TRBV10-3,TGTGCCAGCCAGGCCGGGGGGGAGAACACCGGGGAGCTGTTTTTT,CASQAGGENTGELFF
TRBD1,TRBJ1-5,few,TRBV20-1,TGCAGTGCTCGCCAGGGGGTGAATAGCAATCAGCCCCAGCATTTT,CSARQGVNSNQPQHF
-,TRBJ2-1,few,TRBV24-1,TGTGCCACCAGTGAATTGGTATCGTTTTATGATGAGCAGTTCTTC,CATSELVSFYDEQFF
-,TRBJ1-1,few,TRBV12-3/TRBV12-4,TGTGCCAGCAGTAATTCAGGCGCTGAAGCTTTCTTT,CASSNSGAEAFF
-,TRBJ1-1,many,TRBV25-1,TGTGCCAGCAGTGAAATGGGGGTGAACACTGAAGCTTTCTTT,CASSEMGVNTEAFF
-,TRBJ2-1,-,TRBV25-1,TGTGCCAGCAGTGAATCCCGGAAGCTCAGGGGATACAATGAGCAGTTCTTC,CASSESRKLRGYNEQFF
TRBD1,TRBJ1-5,-,TRBV12-3/TRBV12-4,TGTGCCAGCAATCCGGGACAGTTAACGCAGCCCCAGCATTTT,CASNPGQLTQPQHF
TRBD2,TRBJ2-5,-,TRBV5-6,TGTGCCAGCAGACGGGACTACAGTGGGAAGACCCAGTACTTC,CASRRDYSGKTQYF
-,TRBJ1-2,few,TRBV7-2,TGTGCCAGCAGCCCTACGGACAGCCCTTATGGCTACACCTTC,CASSPTDSPYGYTF
-,TRBJ1-1,few,TRBV9,TGTGCCAGCAGCGAGAACCGAGAGGGAGGTGACACTGAAGCTTTCTTT,CASSENREGGDTEAFF
TRBD1,TRBJ2-1,-,TRBV6-2/TRBV6-3,TGTGCCAGCAGGGGGACAGCGAATATCAGCTCCTACAATGAGCAGTTCTTC,CASRGTANISSYNEQFF
TRBD2,TRBJ2-2,-,TRBV10-1,TGCGCCAGCAGTGCCAGGCTAGCGGGGAGTTCTAGCGGGGAGCTGTTTTTT,CASSARLAGSSSGELFF
TRBD1,TRBJ2-3,few,TRBV2,TGTGCCAGCAGCGACGGGACAGCTAGCACAGATACGCAGTATTTT,CASSDGTASTDTQYF
-,TRBJ1-1,few,TRBV20-1,TGCAGTGCTCCGCAGCAGAACACTGAAGCTTTCTTT,CSAPQQNTEAFF
-,TRBJ1-5,few,TRBV6-1,TGTGCCAGCAGCTCCGGACGGAGCAATCAGCCCCAGCATTTT,CASSSGRSNQPQHF
-,TRBJ1-2,few,TRBV19,TGTGCCAGTAGTATTGAAGGACCCTTCTATGGCTACACCTTC,CASSIEGPFYGYTF
TRBD1,TRBJ2-3,many,TRBV5-4,TGTGCCAGCAGCTTAAGGGGGCAGGGGCCAGATACGCAGTATTTT,CASSLRGQGPDTQYF
-,TRBJ1-1,many,TRBV12-3/TRBV12-4,TGTGCCAGCAGTGCCCAGGCTCAGACCCAACGCACTGAAGCTTTCTTT,CASSAQAQTQRTEAFF
-,TRBJ2-3,many,TRBV20-1,TGCAGTGCTAGCCCCCTGACACGGTTGGGAGATACGCAGTATTTT,CSASPLTRLGDTQYF
-,TRBJ1-1,many,TRBV20-1,TGCAGCGCCCGAGCGGACAGATATACTGAAGCTTTCTTT,CSARADRYTEAFF
-,TRBJ2-5,few,TRBV2,TGTGCCAGCAGTGAATTAACAGCCCAAGAGACCCAGTACTTC,CASSELTAQETQYF
-,TRBJ2-1,many,TRBV7-6,TGTGCCAGCAGCTTAGGTTTCGGGACTGGAGGTTCCTACAATGAGCAGTTCTTC,CASSLGFGTGGSYNEQFF
-,TRBJ1-1,-,TRBV30,TGTGCCTGGAGTGCGGGGAACACTGAAGCTTTCTTT,CAWSAGNTEAFF
-,TRBJ2-5,many,TRBV6-2/TRBV6-3,TGTGCCAGCAGTTACTCGCAGGGTTCCCGATGGAACTCAGAGACCCAGTACTTC,CASSYSQGSRWNSETQYF
-,TRBJ2-3,-,TRBV7-2,TGTGCCAGCAGCCTAGACGCTTACACAGATACGCAGTATTTT,CASSLDAYTDTQYF
TRBD1,TRBJ2-5,few,TRBV20-1,TGCAGTGCTCGCCTACTAACAGGGGGTCAAGAGACCCAGTACTTC,CSARLLTGGQETQYF
TRBD1,TRBJ2-5,few,TRBV20-1,TGCAGTGCTAGACCTGACAGGGGGACATTTAGACAAGAGACCCAGTACTTC,CSARPDRGTFRQETQYF
-,TRBJ1-2,-,TRBV6-1,TGTGCCAGCAGCCCAGACTGGTACCGACGTTTTTATGGCTACACCTTC,CASSPDWYRRFYGYTF
TRBD1,TRBJ1-5,-,TRBV28,TGTGCCAGCAGTTCAGGGGGACAGCAGTATCGGCCCCAGCATTTT,CASSSGGQQYRPQHF
-,TRBJ2-3,-,TRBV20-1,TGCAGTGCTAAGTTCGGGTCTAGCACAGATACGCAGTATTTT,CSAKFGSSTDTQYF
-,TRBJ2-1,-,TRBV4-1,TGCGCCAGCAGCCGGGAGCGGAACTCCTACAATGAGCAGTTCTTC,CASSRERNSYNEQFF
-,TRBJ1-2,many,TRBV28,TGTGCCAGCAGTGAAGTCGACATTTGGTACGGCTACACCTTC,CASSEVDIWYGYTF
TRBD1,TRBJ2-3,-,TRBV3-1,TGTGCCAGCAGCCGCGGATCTGCCAAAGACAGGGACAGCACAGATACGCAGTATTTT,CASSRGSAKDRDSTDTQYF
-,TRBJ2-3,many,TRBV21-1,TGTGCCAGCAGCAAAGGGGCCAGCAGCACAGATACGCAGTATTTT,CASSKGASSTDTQYF